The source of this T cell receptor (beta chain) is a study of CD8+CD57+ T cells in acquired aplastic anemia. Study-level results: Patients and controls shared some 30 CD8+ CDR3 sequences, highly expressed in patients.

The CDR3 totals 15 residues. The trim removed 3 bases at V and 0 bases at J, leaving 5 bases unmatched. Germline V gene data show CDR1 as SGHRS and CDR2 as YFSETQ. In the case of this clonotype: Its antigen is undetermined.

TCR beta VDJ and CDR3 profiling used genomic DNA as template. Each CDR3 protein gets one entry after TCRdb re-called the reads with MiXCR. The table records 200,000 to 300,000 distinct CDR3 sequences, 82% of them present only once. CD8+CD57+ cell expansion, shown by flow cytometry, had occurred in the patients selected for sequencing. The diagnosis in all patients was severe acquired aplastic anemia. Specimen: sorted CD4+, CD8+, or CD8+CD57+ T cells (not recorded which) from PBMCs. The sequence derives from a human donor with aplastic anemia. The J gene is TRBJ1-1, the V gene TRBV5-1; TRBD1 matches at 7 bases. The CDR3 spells CASSSNTGVNTEAFF. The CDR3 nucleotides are TGCGCCAGCAGCTCGAACACAGGGGTGAACACTGAAGCTTTCTTT. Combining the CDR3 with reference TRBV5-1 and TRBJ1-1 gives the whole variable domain KAGVTQTPRYLIKTRGQQVTLSCSPISGHRSVSWYQQTPGQGLQFLFEYFSETQRNKGNFPGRFSGRQFSNSRSEMNVSTLELGDSALYLCASSSNTGVNTEAFFGQGTRLTVV.